The rows below give T cell receptor beta chains drawn from one sample of a study of beta chain features in type 1 diabetes. Sequencing was performed with immunoSEQ multiplex PCR; in TCRdb, only in-frame clones are kept and a portion is missing. This table has approximately 170,000 clones, roughly 8% appearing once. The sample consisted of central memory CD4+ T cells from blood. These TCRs come from a man aged 18 to 30 with type 1 diabetes. The CDR3 runs from the conserved cysteine through the conserved F or W. D genes are given only for firm matches. Expanded clones get a size class; other rows say once, few or many, or leave the size out.

cdr3_aa	cdr3_nt	d_call	clone_size	v_call	j_call
CASSPMGGLAANEQFF	TGTGCCAGCAGTCCTATGGGTGGACTAGCGGCCAATGAGCAGTTCTTC	TRBD2	few	TRBV27	TRBJ2-1
CAWRPQRAGELFF	TGTGCCTGGAGGCCTCAGAGGGCCGGGGAGCTGTTTTTT	-	few	TRBV30	TRBJ2-2
CATSRDGGTGANYGYTF	TGTGCCACCAGCAGAGATGGGGGGACAGGGGCCAACTATGGCTACACCTTC	TRBD1	few	TRBV15	TRBJ1-2
CASSVELGSYNEQFF	TGTGCCAGCAGCGTAGAACTAGGCTCCTACAATGAGCAGTTCTTC	-	-	TRBV9	TRBJ2-1
CASRLAETQYF	TGTGCCAGCAGGCTAGCCGAGACCCAGTACTTC	-	-	TRBV2	TRBJ2-5
CASSFGSGANVLTF	TGTGCCAGCAGTTTCGGCTCTGGGGCCAACGTCCTGACTTTC	-	-	TRBV28	TRBJ2-6
CASSYTGQPQHF	TGTGCCAGCAGCTATACAGGACAGCCCCAGCATTTT	-	few	TRBV6-6	TRBJ1-5
CASSRDANTGELFF	TGTGCCAGCAGTCGGGATGCGAACACCGGGGAGCTGTTTTTT	-	-	TRBV11-3	TRBJ2-2
CASSYRLADTQYF	TGTGCCAGCAGCTACAGACTAGCAGATACGCAGTATTTT	-	few	TRBV11-3	TRBJ2-3
CASSQRGSGNTIYF	TGTGCCAGCAGCCAACGCGGCTCTGGAAACACCATATATTTT	-	few	TRBV27	TRBJ1-3
CASSAGLRGEKLFF	TGTGCCAGCAGCGCGGGACTGAGGGGAGAAAAACTGTTTTTT	-	few	TRBV7-9	TRBJ1-4
CASSLDRHTGELFF	TGTGCCAGCAGCTTGGACAGGCACACCGGGGAGCTGTTTTTT	TRBD1	-	TRBV13	TRBJ2-2
CASSPVGSSGANVLTF	TGTGCCAGCTCACCGGTTGGGAGCTCTGGGGCCAACGTCCTGACTTTC	-	-	TRBV18	TRBJ2-6
CASSLSGTYNEQFF	TGCGCCAGCAGCTTATCAGGGACCTACAATGAGCAGTTCTTC	-	-	TRBV5-1	TRBJ2-1
CASTRLGSSYNEQFF	TGTGCCAGCACCCGTCTAGGGAGCTCCTACAATGAGCAGTTCTTC	-	-	TRBV5-6	TRBJ2-1
CASSHTTTGTNYGYTF	TGTGCCAGCTCACATACTACGACAGGGACTAACTATGGCTACACCTTC	TRBD1	-	TRBV18	TRBJ1-2
CASSQTTLAGGPRRNEQFF	TGCGCCAGCAGTCAAACCACCCTAGCGGGAGGGCCACGTAGGAATGAGCAGTTCTTC	TRBD2	-	TRBV23-1	TRBJ2-1
CAISSGWFDTQYF	TGTGCCATCAGTAGCGGGTGGTTCGATACGCAGTATTTT	-	many	TRBV10-3	TRBJ2-3
CASRQGGQNMNYGYTF	TGTGCCAGCAGGCAAGGAGGTCAGAATATGAACTATGGCTACACCTTC	-	-	TRBV5-6	TRBJ1-2
CASTSASGGLYNEQFF	TGTGCCAGCACCTCGGCTAGCGGGGGGCTATACAATGAGCAGTTCTTC	TRBD2	few	TRBV28	TRBJ2-1
CASSLAGTRAEQFF	TGTGCCAGCAGCTTAGCTGGGACTAGGGCTGAGCAGTTCTTC	TRBD2	-	TRBV7-6	TRBJ2-1
CARSRTDYEQYF	TGTGCCAGGTCTCGGACAGACTACGAGCAGTACTTC	-	-	TRBV21-1	TRBJ2-7
CASSWGNGAGGQAFF	TGTGCCAGCAGCTGGGGGAATGGGGCCGGGGGACAGGCTTTCTTT	TRBD1	few	TRBV7-9	TRBJ1-1
CASSLFYEQYF	TGTGCCAGCAGTTTGTTCTACGAGCAGTACTTC	-	-	TRBV28	TRBJ2-7
CASSSPRVSNIQYF	TGTGCCAGCAGCTCTCCTAGAGTCTCAAACATTCAGTACTTC	-	-	TRBV11-2	TRBJ2-4
CASSLRQGNSPLHF	TGTGCCAGCAGCTTGAGACAGGGCAATTCACCCCTCCACTTT	TRBD1	few	TRBV7-2	TRBJ1-6
CATSRAGSYNEQFF	TGTGCCACCAGCAGAGCAGGCAGCTACAATGAGCAGTTCTTC	-	few	TRBV15	TRBJ2-1
CASSEEFRGTQETQYF	TGTGCCAGCAGCGAAGAATTCAGGGGAACTCAAGAGACCCAGTACTTC	-	-	TRBV7-2	TRBJ2-5
CASSLNRGQETQYF	TGTGCCAGCAGCTTAAACAGGGGCCAAGAGACCCAGTACTTC	TRBD1	few	TRBV7-2	TRBJ2-5
CASSQDWSKAGFYQPQHF	TGCGCCAGCAGCCAAGATTGGTCCAAGGCAGGCTTCTATCAGCCCCAGCATTTT	-	few	TRBV4-3	TRBJ1-5
CASSLLRDEQYF	TGCGCCAGCAGCTTGTTGAGGGACGAGCAGTACTTC	-	few	TRBV5-1	TRBJ2-7
CASSGYRGLVAGELFF	TGTGCCAGCAGTGGGTACAGGGGGCTGGTAGCCGGGGAGCTGTTTTTT	TRBD1	few	TRBV2	TRBJ2-2
CASSVDRGFAEQYF	TGCGCCAGCAGCGTAGACAGGGGATTTGCCGAGCAGTACTTC	TRBD1	-	TRBV4-3	TRBJ2-7